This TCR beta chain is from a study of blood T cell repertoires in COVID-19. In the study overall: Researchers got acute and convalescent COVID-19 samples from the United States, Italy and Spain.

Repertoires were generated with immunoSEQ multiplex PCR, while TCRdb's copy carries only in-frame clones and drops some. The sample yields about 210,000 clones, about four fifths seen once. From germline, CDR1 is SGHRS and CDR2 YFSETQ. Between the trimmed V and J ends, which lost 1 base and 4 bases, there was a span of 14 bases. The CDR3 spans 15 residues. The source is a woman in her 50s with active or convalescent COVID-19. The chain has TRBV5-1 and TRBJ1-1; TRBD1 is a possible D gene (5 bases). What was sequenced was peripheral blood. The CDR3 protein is CASSLTGGTSTEAFF. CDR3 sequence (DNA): TGCGCCAGCAGCTTGACAGGAGGGACCAGCACTGAAGCTTTCTTT.